This TCR beta chain originates from a study of blood T cell repertoires in COVID-19. Germline V gene lookup returns CDR1 SGHRS and CDR2 YFSETQ. The CDR3 loop spans 16 amino acids. The trim removed 2 bases at V and 1 base at J, leaving 7 bases unmatched. Data came from immunoSEQ multiplex PCR; TCRdb stores just in-frame clones and leaves some out. The sample holds around 340,000 clones; 75% to 90% are singletons and the top ten take roughly 7.1%. This clone has only a few counts. The V and J genes are TRBV5-1 and TRBJ2-7, with 9 bases aligning to TRBD1. The receptor was derived from a woman aged 55-75 years with COVID-19, enrolled during active disease. The material sequenced was peripheral blood. The CDR3 DNA reads as TGCGCCAGCAGCTTCAGACCGGGACAGGGATCCTACGAGCAGTACTTC. Translating it yields CASSFRPGQGSYEQYF. Variable domain in full (rest from reference TRBV5-1 and TRBJ2-7): KAGVTQTPRYLIKTRGQQVTLSCSPISGHRSVSWYQQTPGQGLQFLFEYFSETQRNKGNFPGRFSGRQFSNSRSEMNVSTLELGDSALYLCASSFRPGQGSYEQYFGPGTRLTVT.